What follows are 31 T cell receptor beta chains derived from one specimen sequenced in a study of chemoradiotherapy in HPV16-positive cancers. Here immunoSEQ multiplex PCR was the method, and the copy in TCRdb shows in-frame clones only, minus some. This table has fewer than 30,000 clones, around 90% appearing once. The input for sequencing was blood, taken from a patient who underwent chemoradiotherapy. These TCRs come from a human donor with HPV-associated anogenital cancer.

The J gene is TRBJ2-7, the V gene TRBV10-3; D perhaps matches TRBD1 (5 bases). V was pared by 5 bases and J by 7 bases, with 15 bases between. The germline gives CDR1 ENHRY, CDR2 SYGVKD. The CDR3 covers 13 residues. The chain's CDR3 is CAISTQGVGEQYF. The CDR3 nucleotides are TGTGCCATCAGTACTCAAGGGGTTGGGGAGCAGTACTTC.

The CDR3 loop is CASIGGFTEAFF. The CDR3 coding sequence is TGTGCCAGCATCGGAGGGTTCACTGAAGCTTTCTTT. This chain connects TRBV2 to TRBJ1-1; no definite D call. With 7 bases removed from V and 4 bases from J, the gap between germline ends came to 10 bases. The CDR3 spans 12 residues. Germline V CDR1 and CDR2: SNHLY, FYNNEI.

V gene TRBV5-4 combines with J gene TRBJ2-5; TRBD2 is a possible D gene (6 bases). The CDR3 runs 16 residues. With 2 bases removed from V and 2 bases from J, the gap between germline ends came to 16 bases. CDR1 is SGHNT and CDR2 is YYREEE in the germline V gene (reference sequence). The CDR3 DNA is TGTGCCAGCAGCTTTTCCCTCAGCGGGCAACAAGAGACCCAGTACTTC. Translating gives CASSFSLSGQQETQYF.

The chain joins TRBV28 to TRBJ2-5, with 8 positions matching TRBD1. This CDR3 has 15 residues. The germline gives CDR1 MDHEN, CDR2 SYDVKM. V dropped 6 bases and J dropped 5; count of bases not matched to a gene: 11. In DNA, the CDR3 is TGTGCCAGCAGACCCCCCGGACAGGGTGGGGAGACCCAGTACTTC. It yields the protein CASRPPGQGGETQYF.

CDR3 sequence (DNA): TGTGCCAGCAGTTACTCGGGGCCGCAAAGCGGACCCCTCCACTTT. Amino acids: CASSYSGPQSGPLHF. V gene TRBV6-5 combines with J gene TRBJ1-6; TRBD1 is a possible D gene (5 bases). V lost 0 bases and J 12 bases, leaving 15 bases between the germline ends. The length of the CDR3 is 15 residues. Germline V CDR1 and CDR2: MNHEY, SVGAGI.

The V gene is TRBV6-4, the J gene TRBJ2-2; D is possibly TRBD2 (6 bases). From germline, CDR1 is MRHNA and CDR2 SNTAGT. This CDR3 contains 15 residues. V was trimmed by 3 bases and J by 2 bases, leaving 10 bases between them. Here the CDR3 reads CASSETGANTGELFF. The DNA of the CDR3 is TGTGCCAGCAGTGAGACGGGAGCCAACACCGGGGAGCTGTTTTTT.

CDR3 sequence (DNA): TGCAGCGTTGAAGATGGGGTGACAGGAGGCGCAGATACGCAGTATTTT. This translates into CSVEDGVTGGADTQYF. V gene TRBV29-1 combines with J gene TRBJ2-3; tentatively, D is TRBD1 (6 bases). The V end lost 0 bases, the J end lost 4 bases, and 17 bases lay between the germline ends. Germline V gene sequence: CDR1 SQVTM, CDR2 ANQGSEA. The CDR3 sequence is 16 residues long.

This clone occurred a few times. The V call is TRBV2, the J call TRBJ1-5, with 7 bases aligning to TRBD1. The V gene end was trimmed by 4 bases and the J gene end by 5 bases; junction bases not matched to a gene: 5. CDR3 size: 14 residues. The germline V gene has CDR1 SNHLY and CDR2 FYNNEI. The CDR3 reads CASSGGQNHQPQHF. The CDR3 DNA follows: TGTGCCAGCAGTGGGGGACAGAACCATCAGCCCCAGCATTTT.

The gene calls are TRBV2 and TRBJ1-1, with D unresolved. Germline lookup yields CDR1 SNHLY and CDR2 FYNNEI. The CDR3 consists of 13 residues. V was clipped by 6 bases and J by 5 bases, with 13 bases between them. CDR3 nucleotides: TGTGCCAGCAGGGGGTTTACGGCGACTGAAGCTTTCTTT. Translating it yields CASRGFTATEAFF.

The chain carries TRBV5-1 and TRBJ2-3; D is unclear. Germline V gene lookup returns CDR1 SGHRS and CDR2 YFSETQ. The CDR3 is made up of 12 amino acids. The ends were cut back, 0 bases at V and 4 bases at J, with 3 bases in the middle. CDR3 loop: CASSLGADTQYF. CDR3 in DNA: TGCGCCAGCAGCTTGGGGGCAGATACGCAGTATTTT.

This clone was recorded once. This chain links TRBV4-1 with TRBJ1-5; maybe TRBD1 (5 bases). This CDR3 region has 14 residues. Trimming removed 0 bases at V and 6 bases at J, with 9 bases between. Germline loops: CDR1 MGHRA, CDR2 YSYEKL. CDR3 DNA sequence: TGCGCCAGCAGCCAAGACAGGGACGTTCAGCCCCAGCATTTT. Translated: CASSQDRDVQPQHF.

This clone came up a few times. CDR3 sequence (DNA): TGTGCCAGCAGCCCAGGGTCGGATGGGCCCCAGCATTTT. It codes for CASSPGSDGPQHF. This chain uses TRBV11-1 with TRBJ1-5, with D tentatively TRBD1 (5 bases). The CDR3 sequence is 13 residues long. V gave up 5 bases and J gave up 9 bases, with 14 bases separating them. CDR1 SGHAT and CDR2 FQDESV come from the germline V gene (reference sequence).

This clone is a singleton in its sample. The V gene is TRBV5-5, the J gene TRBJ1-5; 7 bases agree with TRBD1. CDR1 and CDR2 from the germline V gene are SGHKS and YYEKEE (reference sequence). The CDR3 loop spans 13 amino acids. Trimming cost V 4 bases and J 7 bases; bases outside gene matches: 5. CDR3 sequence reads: CASSARTGQPQHF. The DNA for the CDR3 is TGTGCCAGCAGCGCCAGGACAGGACAGCCCCAGCATTTT.

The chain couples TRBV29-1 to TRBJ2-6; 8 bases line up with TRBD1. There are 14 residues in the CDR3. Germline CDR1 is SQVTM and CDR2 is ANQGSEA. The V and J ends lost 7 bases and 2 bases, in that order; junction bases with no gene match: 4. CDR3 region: CSARTGTGANVLTF. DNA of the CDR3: TGCAGCGCTAGGACAGGGACTGGGGCCAACGTCCTGACTTTC.

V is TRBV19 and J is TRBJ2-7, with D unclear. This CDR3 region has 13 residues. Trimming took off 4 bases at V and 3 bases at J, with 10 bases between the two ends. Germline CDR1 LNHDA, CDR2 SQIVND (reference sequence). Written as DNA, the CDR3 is TGTGCCAGTAGTACCACTTTTGGCTACGAGCAGTACTTC. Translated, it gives CASSTTFGYEQYF.

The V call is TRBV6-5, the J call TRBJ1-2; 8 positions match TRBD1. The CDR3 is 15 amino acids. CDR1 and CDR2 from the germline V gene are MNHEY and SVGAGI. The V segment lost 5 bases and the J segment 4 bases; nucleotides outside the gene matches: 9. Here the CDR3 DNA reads TGTGCCAGCAGTGTTCAGGGGGCCTGGAGCTATGGCTACACCTTC. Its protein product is CASSVQGAWSYGYTF.

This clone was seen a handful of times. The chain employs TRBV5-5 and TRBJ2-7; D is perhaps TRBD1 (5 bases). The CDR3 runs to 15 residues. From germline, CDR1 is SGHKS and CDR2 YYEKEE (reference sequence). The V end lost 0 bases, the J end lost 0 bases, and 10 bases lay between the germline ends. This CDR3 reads CASSLGSDISYEQYF. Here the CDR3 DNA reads TGTGCCAGCAGCTTGGGGTCGGACATCTCCTACGAGCAGTACTTC.

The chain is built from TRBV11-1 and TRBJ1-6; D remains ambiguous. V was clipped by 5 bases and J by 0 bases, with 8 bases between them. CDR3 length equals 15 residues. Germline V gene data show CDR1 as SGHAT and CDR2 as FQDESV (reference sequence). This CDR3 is CASSPSYSYNSPLHF. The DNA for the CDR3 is TGTGCCAGCAGCCCGTCGTACTCCTATAATTCACCCCTCCACTTT.

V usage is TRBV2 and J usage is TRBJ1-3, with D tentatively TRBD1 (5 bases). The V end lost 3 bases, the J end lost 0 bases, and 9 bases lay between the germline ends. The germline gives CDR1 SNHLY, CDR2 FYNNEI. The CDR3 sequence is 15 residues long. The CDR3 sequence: CASSEGRDSGNTIYF. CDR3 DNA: TGTGCCAGCAGTGAGGGCAGGGACTCTGGAAACACCATATATTTT.

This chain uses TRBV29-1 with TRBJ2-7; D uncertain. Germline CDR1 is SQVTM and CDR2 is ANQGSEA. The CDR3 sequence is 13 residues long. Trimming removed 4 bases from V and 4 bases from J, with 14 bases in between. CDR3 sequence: CSVGTLLPYEQYF. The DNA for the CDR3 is TGCAGCGTTGGTACCCTCCTGCCTTACGAGCAGTACTTC.

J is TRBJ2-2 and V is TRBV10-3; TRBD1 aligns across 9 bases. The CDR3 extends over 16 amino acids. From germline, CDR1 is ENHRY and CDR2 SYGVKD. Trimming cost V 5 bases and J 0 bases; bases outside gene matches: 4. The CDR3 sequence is CAISPTGGANTGELFF. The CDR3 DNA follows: TGTGCCATCAGTCCTACAGGGGGCGCGAACACCGGGGAGCTGTTTTTT.

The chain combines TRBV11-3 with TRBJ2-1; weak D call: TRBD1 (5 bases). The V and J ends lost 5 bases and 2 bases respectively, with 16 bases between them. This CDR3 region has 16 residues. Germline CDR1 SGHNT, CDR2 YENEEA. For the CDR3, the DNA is TGTGCCAGCAGCCTGGGTAGGGGTCCAGCCTACAATGAGCAGTTCTTC. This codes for CASSLGRGPAYNEQFF.

For the CDR3, the DNA is TGCGCCAGCAGCCGACAACCGGGGGGGGCCGCAGATACGCAGTATTTT. Translated: CASSRQPGGAADTQYF. V is TRBV4-3 and J is TRBJ2-3; 8 bases map to TRBD2. The germline V gene has CDR1 LGHNA and CDR2 YSLEER. Trimming removed 4 bases from V and 4 bases from J; junction bases left unmatched: 10. The CDR3 sequence is 16 residues long.

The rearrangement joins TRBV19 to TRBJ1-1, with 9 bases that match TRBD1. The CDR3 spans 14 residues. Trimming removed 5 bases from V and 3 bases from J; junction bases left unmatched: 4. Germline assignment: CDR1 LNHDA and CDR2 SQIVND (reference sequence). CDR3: CASSLTGGDTEAFF. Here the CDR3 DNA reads TGTGCCAGTAGTTTGACAGGGGGAGACACTGAAGCTTTCTTT.

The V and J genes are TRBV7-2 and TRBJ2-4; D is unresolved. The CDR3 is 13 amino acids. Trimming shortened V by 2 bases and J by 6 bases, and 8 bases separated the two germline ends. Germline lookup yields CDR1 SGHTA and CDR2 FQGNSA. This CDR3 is CASSLPDLNIQYF. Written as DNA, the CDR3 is TGTGCCAGCAGCTTACCAGACCTAAACATTCAGTACTTC.

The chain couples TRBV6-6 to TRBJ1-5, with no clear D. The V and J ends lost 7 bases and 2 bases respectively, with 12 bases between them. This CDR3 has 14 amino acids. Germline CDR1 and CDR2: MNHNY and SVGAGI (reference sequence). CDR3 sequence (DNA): TGTGCCAGCACCCCACCCCCGGGCAATCAGCCCCAGCATTTT. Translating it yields CASTPPPGNQPQHF.

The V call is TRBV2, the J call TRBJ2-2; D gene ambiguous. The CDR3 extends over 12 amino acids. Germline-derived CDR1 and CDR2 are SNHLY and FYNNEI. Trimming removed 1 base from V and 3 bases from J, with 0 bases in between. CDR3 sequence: CASSEDTGELFF. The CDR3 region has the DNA TGTGCCAGCAGTGAAGACACCGGGGAGCTGTTTTTT.

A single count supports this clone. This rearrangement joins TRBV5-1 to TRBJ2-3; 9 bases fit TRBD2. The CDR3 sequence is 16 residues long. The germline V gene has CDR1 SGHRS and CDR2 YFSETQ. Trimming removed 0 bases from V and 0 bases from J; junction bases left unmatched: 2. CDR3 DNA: TGCGCCAGCAGCTTGGGACTAGCGGCTAGCACAGATACGCAGTATTTT. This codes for CASSLGLAASTDTQYF.

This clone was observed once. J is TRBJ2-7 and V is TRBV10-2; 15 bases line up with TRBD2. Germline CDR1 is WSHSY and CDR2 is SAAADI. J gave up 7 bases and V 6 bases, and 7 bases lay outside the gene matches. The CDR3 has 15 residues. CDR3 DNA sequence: TGCGCCAGCAGCCCCGGACTAGCGGGGGGGCAGGAGCAGTACTTC. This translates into CASSPGLAGGQEQYF.

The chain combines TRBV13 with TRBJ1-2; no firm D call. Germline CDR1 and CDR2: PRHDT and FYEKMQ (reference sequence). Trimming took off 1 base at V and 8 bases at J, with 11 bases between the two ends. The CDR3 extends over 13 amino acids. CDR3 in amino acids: CASSLERVSGYTF. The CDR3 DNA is TGTGCCAGCAGCTTAGAAAGGGTGAGCGGCTACACCTTC.

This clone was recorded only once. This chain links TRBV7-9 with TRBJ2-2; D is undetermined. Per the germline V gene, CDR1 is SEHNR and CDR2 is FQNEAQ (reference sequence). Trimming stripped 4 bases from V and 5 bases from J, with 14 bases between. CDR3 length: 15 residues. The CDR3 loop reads CASSSLNHNTGELFF. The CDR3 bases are TGTGCCAGCAGCTCCCTCAATCACAATACCGGGGAGCTGTTTTTT.